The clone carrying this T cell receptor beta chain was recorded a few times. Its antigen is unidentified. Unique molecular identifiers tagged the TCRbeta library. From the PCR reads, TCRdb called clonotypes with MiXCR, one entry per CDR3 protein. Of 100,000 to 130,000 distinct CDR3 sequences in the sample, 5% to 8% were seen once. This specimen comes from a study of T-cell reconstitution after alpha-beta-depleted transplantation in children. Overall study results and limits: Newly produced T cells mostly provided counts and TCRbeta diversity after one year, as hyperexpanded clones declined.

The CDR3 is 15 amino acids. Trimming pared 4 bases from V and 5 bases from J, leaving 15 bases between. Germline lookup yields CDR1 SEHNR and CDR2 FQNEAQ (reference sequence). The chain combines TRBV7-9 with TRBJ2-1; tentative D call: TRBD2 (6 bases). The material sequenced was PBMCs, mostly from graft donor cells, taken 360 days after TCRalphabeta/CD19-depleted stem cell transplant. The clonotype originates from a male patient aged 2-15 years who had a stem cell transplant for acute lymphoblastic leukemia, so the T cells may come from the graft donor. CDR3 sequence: CASSCRDCGDNEQFF. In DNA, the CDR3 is TGTGCCAGCAGCTGCCGGGACTGCGGCGACAATGAGCAGTTCTTC.